This TCR beta chain was sequenced for a study of cytomegalovirus exposure and HLA in healthy donors. The germline CDR1 and CDR2 sequences are MNHEY and SVGAGI. Trimming took off 2 bases at V and 3 bases at J, with 9 bases between the two ends. CDR3 length: 14 amino acids. PCR used 60 Vbeta primers and 13 Jbeta primers. Measured with immunoSEQ multiplex PCR; TCRdb has only the in-frame clones, and not every one. The sample records fewer than 180,000 clones, about 60% being singletons. Sequences were obtained from PBMCs. The receptor was isolated from a woman in her sixties or seventies in good health and CMV-seropositive. This chain connects TRBV6-5 to TRBJ2-3; D gene ambiguous. The CDR3 region is CASSYAIETDTQYF. The CDR3 DNA reads as TGTGCCAGCAGTTACGCGATAGAGACAGATACGCAGTATTTT.